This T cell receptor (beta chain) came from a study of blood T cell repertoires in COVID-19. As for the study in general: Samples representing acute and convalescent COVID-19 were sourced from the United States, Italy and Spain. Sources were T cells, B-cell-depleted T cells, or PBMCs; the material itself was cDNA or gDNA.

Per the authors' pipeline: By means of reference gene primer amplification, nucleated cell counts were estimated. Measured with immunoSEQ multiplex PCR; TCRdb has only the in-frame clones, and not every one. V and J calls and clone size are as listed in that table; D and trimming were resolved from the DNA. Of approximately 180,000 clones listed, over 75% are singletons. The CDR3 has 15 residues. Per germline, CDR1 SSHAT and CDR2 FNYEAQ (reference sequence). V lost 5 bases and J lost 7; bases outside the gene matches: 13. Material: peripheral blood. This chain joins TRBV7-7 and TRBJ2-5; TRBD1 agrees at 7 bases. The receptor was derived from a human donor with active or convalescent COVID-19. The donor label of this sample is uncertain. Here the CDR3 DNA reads TGTGCCAGCAGCCCCGCCCAGGGGGTAGTGGGGACCCAGTACTTC. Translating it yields CASSPAQGVVGTQYF.